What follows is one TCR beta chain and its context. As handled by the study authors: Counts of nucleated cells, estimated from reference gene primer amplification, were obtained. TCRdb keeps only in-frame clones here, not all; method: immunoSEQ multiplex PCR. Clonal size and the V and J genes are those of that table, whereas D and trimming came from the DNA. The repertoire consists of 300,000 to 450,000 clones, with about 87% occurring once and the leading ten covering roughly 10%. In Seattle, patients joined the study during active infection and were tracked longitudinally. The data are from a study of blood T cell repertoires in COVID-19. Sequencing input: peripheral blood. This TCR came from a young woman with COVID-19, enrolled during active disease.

CDR3 coding DNA: TGTGCCAGCAGCTTAGCCGGGGGAGGGGCTGAGCAGTTCTTC. Translation: CASSLAGGGAEQFF. The V call is TRBV7-2, the J call TRBJ2-1; 7 bases fit TRBD2. Germline CDR1 is SGHTA and CDR2 is FQGNSA. The CDR3 contains 14 residues. The J segment lost 9 bases and the V segment lost 0 bases, leaving 5 bases of the junction unmatched.